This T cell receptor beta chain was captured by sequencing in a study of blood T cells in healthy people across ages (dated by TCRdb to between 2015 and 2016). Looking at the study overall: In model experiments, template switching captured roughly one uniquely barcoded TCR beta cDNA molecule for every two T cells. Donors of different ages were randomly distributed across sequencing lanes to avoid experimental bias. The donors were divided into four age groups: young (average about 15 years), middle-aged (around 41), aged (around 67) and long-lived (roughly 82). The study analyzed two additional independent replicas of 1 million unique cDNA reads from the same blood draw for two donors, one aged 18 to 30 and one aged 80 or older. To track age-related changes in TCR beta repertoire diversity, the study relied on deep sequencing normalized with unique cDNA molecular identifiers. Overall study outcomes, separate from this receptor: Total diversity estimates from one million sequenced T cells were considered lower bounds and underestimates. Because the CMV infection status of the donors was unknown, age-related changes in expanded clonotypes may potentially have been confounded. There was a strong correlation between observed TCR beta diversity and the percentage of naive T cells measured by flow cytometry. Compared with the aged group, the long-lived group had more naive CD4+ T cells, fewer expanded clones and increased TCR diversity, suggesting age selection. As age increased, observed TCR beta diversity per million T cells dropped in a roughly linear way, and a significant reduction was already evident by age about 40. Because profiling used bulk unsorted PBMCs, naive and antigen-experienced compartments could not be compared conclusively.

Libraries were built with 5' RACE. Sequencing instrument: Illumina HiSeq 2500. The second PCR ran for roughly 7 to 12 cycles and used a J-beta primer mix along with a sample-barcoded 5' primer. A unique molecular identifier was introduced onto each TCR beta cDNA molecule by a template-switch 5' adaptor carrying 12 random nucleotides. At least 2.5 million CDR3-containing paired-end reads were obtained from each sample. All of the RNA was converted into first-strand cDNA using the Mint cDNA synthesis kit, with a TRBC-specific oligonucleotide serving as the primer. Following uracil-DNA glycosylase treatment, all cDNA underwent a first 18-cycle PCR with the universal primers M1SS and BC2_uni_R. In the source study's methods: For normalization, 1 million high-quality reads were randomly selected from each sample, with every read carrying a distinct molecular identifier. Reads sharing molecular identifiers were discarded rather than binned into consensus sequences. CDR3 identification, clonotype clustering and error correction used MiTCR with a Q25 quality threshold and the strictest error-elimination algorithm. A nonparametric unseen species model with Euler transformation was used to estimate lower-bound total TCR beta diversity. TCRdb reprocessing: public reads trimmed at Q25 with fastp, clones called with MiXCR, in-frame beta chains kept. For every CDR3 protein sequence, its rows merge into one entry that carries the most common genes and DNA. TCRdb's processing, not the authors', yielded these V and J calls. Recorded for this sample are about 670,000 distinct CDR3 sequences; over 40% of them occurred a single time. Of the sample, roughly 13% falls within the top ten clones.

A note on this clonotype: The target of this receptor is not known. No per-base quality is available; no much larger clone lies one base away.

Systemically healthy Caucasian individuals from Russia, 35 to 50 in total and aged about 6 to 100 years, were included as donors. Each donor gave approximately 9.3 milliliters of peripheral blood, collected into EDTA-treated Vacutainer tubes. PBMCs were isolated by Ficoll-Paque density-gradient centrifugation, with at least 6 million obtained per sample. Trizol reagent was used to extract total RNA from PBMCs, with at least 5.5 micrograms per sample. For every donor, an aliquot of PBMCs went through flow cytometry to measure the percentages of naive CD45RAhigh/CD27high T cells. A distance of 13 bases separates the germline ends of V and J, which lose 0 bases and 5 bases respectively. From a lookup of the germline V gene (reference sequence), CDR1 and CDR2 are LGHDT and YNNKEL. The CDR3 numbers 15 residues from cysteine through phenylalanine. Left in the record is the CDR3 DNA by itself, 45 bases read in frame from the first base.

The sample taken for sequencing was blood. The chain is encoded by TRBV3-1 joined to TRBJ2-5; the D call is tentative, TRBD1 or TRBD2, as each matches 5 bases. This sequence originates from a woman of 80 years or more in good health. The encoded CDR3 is CASSQELGPRETQYF. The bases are TGTGCCAGCAGCCAAGAATTGGGACCACGTGAGACCCAGTACTTC.